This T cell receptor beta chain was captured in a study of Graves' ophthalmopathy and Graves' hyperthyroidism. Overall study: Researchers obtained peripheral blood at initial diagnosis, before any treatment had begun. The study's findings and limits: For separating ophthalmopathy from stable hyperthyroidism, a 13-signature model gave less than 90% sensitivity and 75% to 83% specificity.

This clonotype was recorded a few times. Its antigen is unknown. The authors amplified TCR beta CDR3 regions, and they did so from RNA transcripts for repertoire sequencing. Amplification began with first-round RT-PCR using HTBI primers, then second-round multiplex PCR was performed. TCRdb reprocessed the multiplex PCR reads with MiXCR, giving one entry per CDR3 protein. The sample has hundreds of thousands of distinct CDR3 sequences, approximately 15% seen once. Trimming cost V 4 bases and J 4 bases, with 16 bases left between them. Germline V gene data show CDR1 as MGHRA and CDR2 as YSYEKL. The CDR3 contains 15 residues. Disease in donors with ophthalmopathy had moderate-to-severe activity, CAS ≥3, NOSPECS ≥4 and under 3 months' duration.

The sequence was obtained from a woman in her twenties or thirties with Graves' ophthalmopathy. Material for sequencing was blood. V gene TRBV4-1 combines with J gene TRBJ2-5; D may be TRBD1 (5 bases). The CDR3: CASSPARTGVETQYF. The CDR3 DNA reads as TGCGCCAGCAGCCCCGCCCGCACAGGTGTAGAGACCCAGTACTTC.